This T cell receptor beta chain was captured in a study of shared clonotypes between healthy human individuals. For this clone: Antigen: not known.

Study-level results: The study drew on few donors, limiting represented genetic and exposure-history diversity.

Genomic DNA belonging to each subset was distributed in equal measure over several immunoSEQ plates. Assay: immunoSEQ multiplex PCR; the TCRdb copy retains only in-frame clones and omits some. The sample includes more than 450,000 clones, 75% to 85% seen only once; the top ten take roughly 13%. The CDR3 sequence is 15 residues long. With V trimmed by 0 bases and J by 3 bases, 4 bases remained unmatched. The germline gives CDR1 LNHNV, CDR2 YYDKDF (reference sequence). The TCR sequence derives from a woman aged 40 to 55 in good health. Some clones in this sample may be carry-over from other donors' samples. The sample taken for sequencing was PBMCs. This sequence joins TRBV15 and TRBJ2-7, with 8 bases that match TRBD1. CDR3 loop: CATSREPGQDYEQYF. The CDR3 DNA reads TGTGCCACCAGCAGAGAACCGGGACAGGACTACGAGCAGTACTTC.